Presented here are 22 T cell receptor beta chains from one specimen sequenced in a study of metastatic and nonmetastatic thyroid tumors (dated by TCRdb to about 2020). Libraries were prepared through PCR. Sequenced on an Illumina HiSeq 4000. Clones were called with MiXCR by TCRdb after fastp trimmed the public reads at Q25, and only in-frame beta chains were retained. Here the sample has 35,000 to 45,000 clones; 3% to 3.5% occur a single time. Approximately 9.6% of the sample belongs to the ten largest clones. Before undergoing thyroid surgery, none of the patients had been given any kind of treatment. Source material: blood. These receptors were taken from a female donor with papillary thyroid cancer or a benign thyroid nodule (not recorded which). Some clones in this sample may be carry-over from other donors' samples.

There are a few counts of this clone. This chain connects TRBV11-3 to TRBJ2-5; D unclear. V lost 0 bases and J lost 5, with 4 bases in between. This CDR3 is 12 amino acids long. Germline values: CDR1 SGHNT, CDR2 YENEEA. The CDR3 sequence: CASSLEGETQYF. The CDR3 DNA reads TGTGCCAGCAGCTTAGAAGGGGAGACCCAGTACTTC.

The chain links TRBV20-1 to TRBJ1-5; perhaps TRBD1 as D (5 bases). CDR1 and CDR2 from the germline V gene are DFQATT and SNEGSKA (reference sequence). Trimming left V 1 base short and J 6 bases short, with 16 bases between. The CDR3 runs to 15 residues. The CDR3 is CSARGAGREAQPQHF. Written as DNA, the CDR3 is TGCAGTGCTAGAGGGGCAGGGCGGGAGGCTCAGCCCCAGCATTTT.

V gene TRBV12-3 or TRBV12-4 combines with J gene TRBJ2-2; D is unclear. CDR3 length equals 12 residues. V lost 3 bases and J lost 7, with 6 bases in between. CDR3 protein: CASSFVGGELFF. CDR3 sequence (DNA): TGTGCCAGCAGTTTTGTGGGCGGGGAGCTGTTTTTT.

The rearrangement uses TRBV15 and TRBJ2-7; D ambiguous. The germline CDR1 and CDR2 sequences are LNHNV and YYDKDF (reference sequence). Deletions cut 0 bases from V and 4 bases from J, with 16 bases between. CDR3 size: 16 residues. The chain's CDR3 is CATSRDRNSARYEQYF. DNA for the CDR3: TGTGCCACCAGCAGAGATAGGAACAGCGCGCGGTACGAGCAGTACTTC.

The chain couples TRBV19 to TRBJ1-5, with 7 bases that match TRBD1. The CDR3 is 17 amino acids. The J segment lost 3 bases and the V segment lost 9 bases, leaving 17 bases of the junction unmatched. Germline lookup yields CDR1 LNHDA and CDR2 SQIVND (reference sequence). CDR3 DNA: TGTGCCAGCACCTCTATATCGGTACAGGGGTTCAATCAGCCCCAGCATTTT. This sequence encodes CASTSISVQGFNQPQHF.

The genes are TRBV6-1 and TRBJ2-3, with D possibly TRBD2 on 6 matching bases. The CDR3 spans 14 residues. V lost 6 bases, J lost 7 bases, and 17 bases lay in between. Germline CDR1 and CDR2: MNHNS and SASEGT. The CDR3 is CASSEGTSPNTQYF. In nucleotides, the CDR3 is TGTGCCAGCAGCGAGGGGACTTCGCCGAATACGCAGTATTTT.

This clone was counted many times. The chain couples TRBV10-3 to TRBJ1-2; D remains ambiguous. The V and J ends lost 6 bases and 4 bases respectively, with 15 bases between them. Germline CDR1 reads ENHRY; CDR2 reads SYGVKD. The CDR3 length is 14 residues. The CDR3 DNA is TGTGCCATCAGGGAAGACCGGAGGACCTATGGCTACACCTTC. This encodes CAIREDRRTYGYTF.

This clone was recorded at least ten times. The DNA of the CDR3 is TGTGCCAGCAACCCGAGGCGGGAGACCTACGAGCAGTACTTC. This gives the protein CASNPRRETYEQYF. This rearrangement joins TRBV6-1 to TRBJ2-7; 7 bases map to TRBD2. V was pared by 7 bases and J by 2 bases, with 8 bases of the junction left unmatched. The CDR3 length is 14 residues. Germline CDR1 reads MNHNS; CDR2 reads SASEGT.

In its sample, this clone was seen many times. In the same sample, other DNA sequences code for this CDR3. V usage is TRBV5-1 and J usage is TRBJ1-5; weak D call: TRBD1 (6 bases). The CDR3 is 14 residues long. Deletions cut 4 bases from V and 5 bases from J, with 13 bases between. Germline CDR1 SGHRS, CDR2 YFSETQ. CDR3 DNA: TGCGCCAGCAGCGGAAACCCAGGGGATCAGCCCCAGCATTTT. It specifies CASSGNPGDQPQHF.

This clone has at least ten counts. The chain has TRBV15 and TRBJ2-1; 7 bases align to TRBD1. The CDR3 sequence is 16 residues long. Germline CDR1 is LNHNV and CDR2 is YYDKDF (reference sequence). V gave up 2 bases and J gave up 0 bases; unmatched junction bases: 4. The CDR3, as DNA: TGTGCCACCAGCAGATCGACAGGGACCTCCTACAATGAGCAGTTCTTC. Its protein is CATSRSTGTSYNEQFF.

This clone came up many times. The genes are TRBV10-2 and TRBJ1-6; D is possibly TRBD1 (5 bases). Germline V gene data show CDR1 as WSHSY and CDR2 as SAAADI. Trimming shortened V by 3 bases and J by 10 bases, and 13 bases separated the two germline ends. The CDR3 is 14 residues long. CDR3 in DNA: TGCGCCAGCAGTGAACTGGATGAGGGGTCACCCCTCCACTTT. Translation: CASSELDEGSPLHF.

The CDR3 region is CASSLGYNYGYTF. The CDR3 nucleotides read TGTGCCAGCAGTTTAGGGTATAACTATGGCTACACCTTC. This chain links TRBV28 with TRBJ1-2, with D unclear. The germline gives CDR1 MDHEN, CDR2 SYDVKM. V lost 2 bases, J lost 1 base, and 5 bases lay in between. This CDR3 has 13 amino acids.

This clone was recorded many times. This sample includes further DNA sequences coding for the same CDR3. J is TRBJ1-2 and V is TRBV5-6; no clear D gene. Looked up from germline, CDR1 is SGHDT and CDR2 is YYEEEE. This CDR3 comprises 14 residues. Trimming cost V 2 bases and J 4 bases, with 12 bases left between them. CDR3 in amino acids: CASSLSGPLYGYTF. The CDR3, as DNA: TGTGCCAGCAGCTTAAGCGGACCCCTCTATGGCTACACCTTC. The entire variable domain, with the rest obtained from reference TRBV5-6 and TRBJ1-2, is as follows: DAGVTQSPTHLIKTRGQQVTLRCSPKSGHDTVSWYQQALGQGPQFIFQYYEEEERQRGNFPDRFSGHQFPNYSSELNVNALLLGDSALYLCASSLSGPLYGYTFGSGTRLTVV.

This clone occurred many times. Additional DNA sequences in this sample encode the identical CDR3. This chain links TRBV27 with TRBJ2-7; TRBD2 is a possible D gene (6 bases). From germline, CDR1 is MNHEY and CDR2 SMNVEV (reference sequence). The CDR3 is 12 amino acids. V was clipped by 6 bases and J by 10 bases, with 16 bases between them. The CDR3 sequence: CASSPGGTNQYF. Here the CDR3 DNA reads TGTGCCAGCAGCCCCGGGGGAACGAACCAGTACTTC.

Ten or more counts support this clone. The chain recombines TRBV2 with TRBJ2-7, with TRBD1 matching over 10 bases. After removal of 8 bases from V and 3 bases from J, the junction contained 4 bases not matched to a gene. Germline V gene sequence: CDR1 SNHLY, CDR2 FYNNEI. The CDR3 runs to 13 residues. The CDR3 DNA is TGTGCCAGCGGGACAGGGGTGGACTACGAGCAGTACTTC. This sequence encodes CASGTGVDYEQYF.

Of note for this clone: A read error may account for a junction end that differs from germline. The rearrangement uses TRBV5-1 and TRBJ2-1; the match to TRBD1 covers 7 bases. The CDR3 sequence is 16 residues long. Germline CDR1 and CDR2: SGHRS and YFSETQ. The CDR3 coding sequence is TGTGCCAGCAGCCCGCGAGAGGGGGCGCTGTACAATGAGCAGTTCTTC. As protein: CASSPREGALYNEQFF.

In this sample, this clone turned up many times. This chain uses TRBV7-3 with TRBJ2-1; D unresolved. Trimming took 5 bases from V and 7 from J, leaving 15 bases between them. From germline, CDR1 is SGHTA and CDR2 FQGTGA. The CDR3 spans 14 residues. CDR3 DNA: TGTGCCAGCAGCCCGCTTGGGCCGGGTAATGAGCAGTTCTTC. It is translated as CASSPLGPGNEQFF.

The chain links TRBV19 to TRBJ1-3, with D unresolved. Germline-derived CDR1 and CDR2 are LNHDA and SQIVND (reference sequence). The CDR3 sequence is 14 residues long. V shed 6 bases and J shed 0 bases, with 9 bases lying between them. The CDR3 coding sequence is TGTGCCAGTAGAAGTTACAGCTCTGGAAACACCATATATTTT. Amino acids: CASRSYSSGNTIYF.

This clone was seen a few times. The chain joins TRBV6-2 or TRBV6-3 to TRBJ1-2; 8 bases map to TRBD1. Germline loops: CDR1 MNHEY, CDR2 SVGEGT. The trim removed 5 bases at V and 6 bases at J, leaving 8 bases unmatched. CDR3 size: 14 residues. The CDR3 sequence: CASSPRTGRDGYTF. In nucleotides, the CDR3 is TGTGCCAGCAGTCCGAGGACAGGGAGAGATGGCTACACCTTC.

This clone was seen ten or more times. CDR3 residues: CAIKLAPNTGELFF. The CDR3 DNA reads as TGTGCCATCAAACTAGCGCCGAACACCGGGGAGCTGTTTTTT. The V and J genes are TRBV10-3 and TRBJ2-2; 7 bases fit TRBD2. V was pared by 7 bases and J by 0 bases, with 2 bases of the junction left unmatched. The CDR3 sequence is 14 residues long. Germline lookup yields CDR1 ENHRY and CDR2 SYGVKD.

The V and J genes are TRBV30 and TRBJ1-1; D not certain. Germline values: CDR1 GTSNPN, CDR2 SVGIG (reference sequence). V was trimmed by 2 bases and J by 1 base, leaving 5 bases between them. The CDR3 has 12 residues. CDR3 residues: CAWSPANTEAFF. CDR3 bases: TGTGCCTGGAGTCCGGCGAACACTGAAGCTTTCTTT.

The chain uses TRBV20-1 and TRBJ2-7, with 9 bases identical to TRBD1. CDR1 DFQATT and CDR2 SNEGSKA come from the germline V gene (reference sequence). CDR3 size: 13 residues. The J segment lost 6 bases and the V segment lost 5 bases, leaving 8 bases of the junction unmatched. CDR3 residues: CSAPPRDRVEQYF. CDR3 in DNA: TGCAGTGCTCCGCCCCGGGACAGGGTCGAGCAGTACTTC.